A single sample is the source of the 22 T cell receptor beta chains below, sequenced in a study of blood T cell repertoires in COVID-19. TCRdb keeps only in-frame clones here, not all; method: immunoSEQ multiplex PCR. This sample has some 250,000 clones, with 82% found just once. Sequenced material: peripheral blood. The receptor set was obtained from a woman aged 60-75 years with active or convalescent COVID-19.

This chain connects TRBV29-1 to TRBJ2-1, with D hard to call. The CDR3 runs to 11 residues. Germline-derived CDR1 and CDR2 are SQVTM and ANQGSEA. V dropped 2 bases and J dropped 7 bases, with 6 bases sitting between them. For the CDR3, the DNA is TGCAGCGTTGAACCTAGGAATGAGCAGTTCTTC. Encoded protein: CSVEPRNEQFF.

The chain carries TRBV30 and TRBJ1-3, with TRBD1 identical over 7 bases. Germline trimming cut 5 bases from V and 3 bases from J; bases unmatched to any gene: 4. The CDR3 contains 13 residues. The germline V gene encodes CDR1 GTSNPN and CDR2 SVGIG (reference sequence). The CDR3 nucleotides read TGTGCCTGGGGCAGGGGGATTGGAAACACCATATATTTT. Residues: CAWGRGIGNTIYF.

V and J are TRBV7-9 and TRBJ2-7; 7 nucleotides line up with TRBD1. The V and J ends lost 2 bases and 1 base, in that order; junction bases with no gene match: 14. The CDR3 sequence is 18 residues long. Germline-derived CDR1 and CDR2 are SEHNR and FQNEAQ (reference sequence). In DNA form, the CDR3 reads TGTGCCAGCAGCTTATGGACAGGACCCCTTCGGCGATCCTACGAGCAGTACTTC. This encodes CASSLWTGPLRRSYEQYF.

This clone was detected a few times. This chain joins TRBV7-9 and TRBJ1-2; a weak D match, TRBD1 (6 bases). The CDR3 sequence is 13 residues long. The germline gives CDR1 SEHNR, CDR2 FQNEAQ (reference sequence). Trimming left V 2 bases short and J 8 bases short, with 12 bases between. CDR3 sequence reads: CASSLMGASGYTF. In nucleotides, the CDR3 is TGTGCCAGCAGCTTAATGGGGGCAAGCGGCTACACCTTC.

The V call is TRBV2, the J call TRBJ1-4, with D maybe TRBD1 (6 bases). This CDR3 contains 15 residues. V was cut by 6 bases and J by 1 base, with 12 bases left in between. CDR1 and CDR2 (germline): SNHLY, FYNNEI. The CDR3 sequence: CASSTRGQTNEKLFF. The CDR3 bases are TGTGCCAGCAGCACCAGGGGCCAAACTAATGAAAAACTGTTTTTT.

CDR3 coding DNA: TGTGCCAGCAGCGCCCAGGGGGCGAACACTGAAGCTTTCTTT. It codes for CASSAQGANTEAFF. The gene calls are TRBV9 and TRBJ1-1; 8 bases map to TRBD1. This CDR3 region has 14 residues. J lost 1 base, V lost 3 bases, and 2 bases had no gene match. The germline gives CDR1 SGDLS, CDR2 YYNGEE.

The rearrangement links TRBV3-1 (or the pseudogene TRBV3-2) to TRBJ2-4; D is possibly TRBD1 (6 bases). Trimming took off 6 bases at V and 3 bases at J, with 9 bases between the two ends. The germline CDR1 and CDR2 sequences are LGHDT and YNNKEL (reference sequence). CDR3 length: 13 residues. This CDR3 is CASSPGVKNIQYF. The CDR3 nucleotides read TGTGCCAGCAGTCCAGGGGTCAAAAACATTCAGTACTTC.

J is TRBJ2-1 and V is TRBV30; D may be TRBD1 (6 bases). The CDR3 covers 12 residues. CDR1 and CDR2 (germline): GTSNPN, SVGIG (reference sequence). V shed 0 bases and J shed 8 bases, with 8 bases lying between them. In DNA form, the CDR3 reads TGTGCCTGGAGTGTTGCAGGGGATGAGCAGTTCTTC. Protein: CAWSVAGDEQFF.

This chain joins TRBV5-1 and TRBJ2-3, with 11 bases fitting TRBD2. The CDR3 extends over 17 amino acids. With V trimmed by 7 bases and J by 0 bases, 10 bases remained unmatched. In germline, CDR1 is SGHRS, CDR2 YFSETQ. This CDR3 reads CASHPSGGSPSTDTQYF. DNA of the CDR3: TGCGCCAGCCACCCTAGCGGGGGGAGCCCTAGCACAGATACGCAGTATTTT.

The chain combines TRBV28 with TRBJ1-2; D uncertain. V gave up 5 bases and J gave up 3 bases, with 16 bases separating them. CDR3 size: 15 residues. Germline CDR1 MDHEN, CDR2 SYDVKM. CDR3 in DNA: TGTGCCAGCAGTCTCCCAGGAGGGTTTGACTATGGCTACACCTTC. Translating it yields CASSLPGGFDYGYTF.

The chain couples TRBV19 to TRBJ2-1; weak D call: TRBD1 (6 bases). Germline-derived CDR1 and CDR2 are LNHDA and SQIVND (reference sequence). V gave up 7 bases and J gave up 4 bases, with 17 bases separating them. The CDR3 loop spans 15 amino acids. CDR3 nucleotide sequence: TGTGCCAGTACCCGCTGGGGGACACCATACAATGAGCAGTTCTTC. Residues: CASTRWGTPYNEQFF.

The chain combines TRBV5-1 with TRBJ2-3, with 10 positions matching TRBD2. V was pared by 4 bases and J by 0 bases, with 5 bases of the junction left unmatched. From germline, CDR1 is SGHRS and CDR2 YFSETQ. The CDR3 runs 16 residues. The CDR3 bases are TGCGCCAGCAGCCTCAGCGGGGGGGATAGCACAGATACGCAGTATTTT. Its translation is CASSLSGGDSTDTQYF.

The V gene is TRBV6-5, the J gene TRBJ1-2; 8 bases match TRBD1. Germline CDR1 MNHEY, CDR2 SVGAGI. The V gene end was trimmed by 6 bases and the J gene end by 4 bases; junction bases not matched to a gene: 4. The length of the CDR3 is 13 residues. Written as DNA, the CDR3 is TGTGCCAGCAGCACAGACAGGGGCTATGGCTACACCTTC. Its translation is CASSTDRGYGYTF.

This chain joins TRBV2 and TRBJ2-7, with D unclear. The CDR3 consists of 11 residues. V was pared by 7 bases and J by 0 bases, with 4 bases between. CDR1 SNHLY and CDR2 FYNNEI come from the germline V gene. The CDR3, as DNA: TGTGCCAGCACCTCCTCCTACGAGCAGTACTTC. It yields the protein CASTSSYEQYF.

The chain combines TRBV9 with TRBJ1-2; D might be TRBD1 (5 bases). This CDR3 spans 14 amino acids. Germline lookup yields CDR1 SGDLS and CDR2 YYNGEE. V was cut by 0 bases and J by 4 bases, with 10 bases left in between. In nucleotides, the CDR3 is TGTGCCAGCAGCGTAGCGGACACAGGCTATGGCTACACCTTC. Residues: CASSVADTGYGYTF. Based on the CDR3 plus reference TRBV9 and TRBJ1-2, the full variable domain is DSGVTQTPKHLITATGQRVTLRCSPRSGDLSVYWYQQSLDQGLQFLIQYYNGEERAKGNILERFSAQQFPDLHSELNLSSLELGDSALYFCASSVADTGYGYTFGSGTRLTVV.

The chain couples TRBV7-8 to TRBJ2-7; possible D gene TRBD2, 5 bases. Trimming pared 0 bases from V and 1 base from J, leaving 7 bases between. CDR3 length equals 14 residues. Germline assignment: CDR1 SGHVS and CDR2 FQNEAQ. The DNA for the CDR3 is TGTGCCAGCAGCTTAGCTCCGGGGTCCTACGAGCAGTACTTC. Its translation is CASSLAPGSYEQYF.

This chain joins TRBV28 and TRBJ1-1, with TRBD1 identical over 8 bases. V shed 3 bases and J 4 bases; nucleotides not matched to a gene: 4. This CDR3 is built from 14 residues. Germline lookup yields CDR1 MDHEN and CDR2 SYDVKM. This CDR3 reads CASSFARGRTEAFF. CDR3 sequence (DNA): TGTGCCAGCAGTTTTGCCAGGGGGCGCACTGAAGCTTTCTTT.

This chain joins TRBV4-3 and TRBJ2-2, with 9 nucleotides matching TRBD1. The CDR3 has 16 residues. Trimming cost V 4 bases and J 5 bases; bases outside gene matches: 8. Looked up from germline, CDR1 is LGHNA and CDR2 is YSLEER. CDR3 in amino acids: CASSPGTGRTTGELFF. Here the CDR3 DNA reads TGCGCCAGCAGCCCAGGGACAGGGCGAACGACCGGGGAGCTGTTTTTT.

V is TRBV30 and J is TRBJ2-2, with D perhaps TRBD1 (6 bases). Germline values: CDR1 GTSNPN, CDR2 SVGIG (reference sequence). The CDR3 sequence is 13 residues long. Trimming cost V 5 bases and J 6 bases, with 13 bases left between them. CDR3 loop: CAWGSGVPGELFF. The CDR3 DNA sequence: TGTGCCTGGGGCTCAGGGGTTCCCGGGGAGCTGTTTTTT.

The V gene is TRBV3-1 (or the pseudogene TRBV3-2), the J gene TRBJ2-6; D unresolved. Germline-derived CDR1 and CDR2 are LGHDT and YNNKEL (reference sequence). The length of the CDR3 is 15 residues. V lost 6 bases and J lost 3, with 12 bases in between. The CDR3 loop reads CASSLYLLGANVLTF. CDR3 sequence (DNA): TGTGCCAGCAGTCTCTACCTTCTTGGGGCCAACGTCCTGACTTTC.

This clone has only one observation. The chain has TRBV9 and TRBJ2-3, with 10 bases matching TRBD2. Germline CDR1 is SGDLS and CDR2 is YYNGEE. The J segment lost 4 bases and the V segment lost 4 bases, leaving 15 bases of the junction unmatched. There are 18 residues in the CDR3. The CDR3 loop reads CASSTTGTSAPLADTQYF. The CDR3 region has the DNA TGTGCCAGCAGCACTACCGGGACTAGCGCGCCCCTGGCAGATACGCAGTATTTT.

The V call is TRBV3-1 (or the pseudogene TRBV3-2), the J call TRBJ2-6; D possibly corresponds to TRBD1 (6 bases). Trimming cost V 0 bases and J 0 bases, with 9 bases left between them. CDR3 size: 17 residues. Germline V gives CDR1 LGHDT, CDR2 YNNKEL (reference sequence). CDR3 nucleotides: TGTGCCAGCAGCCAAGAGGCAGGGGCCTCTGGGGCCAACGTCCTGACTTTC. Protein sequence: CASSQEAGASGANVLTF.